Presented here are 28 T cell receptor beta chains from one specimen sequenced in a study of brain T cells in children with intractable seizures. Only in-frame clones appear in the TCRdb table, and some are missing; sequencing was by immunoSEQ multiplex PCR. The data hold fewer than 50,000 clones, with around nine tenths observed a single time. Sequenced material: peripheral blood, taken at surgery. All receptors derive from a girl aged 2-10 years with tuberous sclerosis and intractable seizures.

The J gene is TRBJ2-2, the V gene TRBV27; no definite D call. V was shortened by 8 bases and J by 4 bases, with 11 bases between the two germline ends. The germline CDR1 and CDR2 sequences are MNHEY and SMNVEV (reference sequence). The CDR3 runs 13 residues. The CDR3, as DNA: TGTGCCAGCCTTCTTAAGGGCACCGGGGAGCTGTTTTTT. Encoded protein: CASLLKGTGELFF.

This clone was counted once. This chain joins TRBV6-1 and TRBJ2-3, with 11 bases identical to TRBD2. V lost 4 bases, J lost 3 bases, and 6 bases stayed unmatched. Per germline, CDR1 MNHNS and CDR2 SASEGT. The CDR3 is 16 residues long. The CDR3 sequence is CASSVLAGGNTDTQYF. The CDR3 DNA reads TGTGCCAGCAGTGTGCTAGCGGGGGGTAATACAGATACGCAGTATTTT.

The chain employs TRBV10-1 and TRBJ2-3, with no clear D. With 8 bases removed from V and 0 bases from J, the gap between germline ends came to 3 bases. This CDR3 is 11 amino acids long. Germline V lookup: CDR1 WNHNN, CDR2 SYGVQD (reference sequence). CDR3 region: CASGSTDTQYF. The CDR3 DNA reads TGCGCCAGCGGTAGCACAGATACGCAGTATTTT.

The chain is built from TRBV28 and TRBJ2-7, with TRBD1 identical over 8 bases. The ends lost 6 bases at V and 0 bases at J; junction bases unmatched: 10. The CDR3 runs to 16 residues. The germline V gene has CDR1 MDHEN and CDR2 SYDVKM. CDR3 sequence (DNA): TGTGCCAGCAGCCCCGGGACAGGTCTCATCTCCTACGAGCAGTACTTC. Protein: CASSPGTGLISYEQYF.

This clone was detected a few times. The chain combines TRBV27 with TRBJ2-3; TRBD2 matches 8 bases. The CDR3 runs 15 residues. J gave up 6 bases and V 6 bases, and 11 bases lay outside the gene matches. The germline V gene encodes CDR1 MNHEY and CDR2 SMNVEV (reference sequence). Here the CDR3 DNA reads TGTGCCAGCAGATCTCTAGCGGGCCGGGCGGATACGCAGTATTTT. It is translated as CASRSLAGRADTQYF.

The rearrangement links TRBV6-5 to TRBJ1-3; a possible D gene is TRBD1 (5 bases). V lost 6 bases and J 0 bases, leaving 12 bases between the germline ends. The CDR3 runs to 15 residues. Germline CDR1 and CDR2: MNHEY and SVGAGI. The DNA for the CDR3 is TGTGCCAGCAGGGGGGACGCCAGCTCTGGAAACACCATATATTTT. Translated: CASRGDASSGNTIYF.

V usage is TRBV10-3 and J usage is TRBJ1-1, with D unresolved. Germline V gene lookup returns CDR1 ENHRY and CDR2 SYGVKD. V lost 6 bases and J 10 bases, leaving 21 bases between the germline ends. The CDR3 consists of 14 residues. CDR3 DNA sequence: TGTGCCATCAGCGAATCAACTCCGGATCGGCGAGCTTTCTTT. As protein: CAISESTPDRRAFF.

This clone has only a few counts. The genes are TRBV14 and TRBJ1-3, with 7 nucleotides matching TRBD1. This CDR3 contains 14 residues. The J segment lost 0 bases and the V segment lost 6 bases, leaving 2 bases of the junction unmatched. Germline V CDR1 and CDR2: SGHDN, FVKESK. The CDR3 DNA follows: TGTGCCAGCAGTCGACAGGGCTCTGGAAACACCATATATTTT. Protein: CASSRQGSGNTIYF.

The chain has TRBV3-1 (or the pseudogene TRBV3-2) and TRBJ2-5; D gene unclear. The CDR3 consists of 13 residues. CDR1 is LGHDT and CDR2 is YNNKEL in the germline V gene (reference sequence). V was clipped by 0 bases and J by 7 bases, with 9 bases between them. The chain's CDR3 is CASSQDEVVTQYF. In DNA form, the CDR3 reads TGTGCCAGCAGCCAAGACGAAGTGGTGACCCAGTACTTC.

The genes are TRBV6-5 and TRBJ2-3; either TRBD1 or TRBD2 may supply D (5 bases each). The CDR3 runs 15 residues. Germline V gene lookup returns CDR1 MNHEY and CDR2 SVGAGI. The V end lost 7 bases, the J end lost 2 bases, and 16 bases lay between the germline ends. CDR3 protein: CASIQRGDATDTQYF. CDR3 nucleotides: TGTGCCAGCATTCAAAGGGGAGATGCCACAGATACGCAGTATTTT.

The J gene is TRBJ1-2, the V gene TRBV5-5, with a tentative D call TRBD1 (5 bases). Between the trimmed V and J ends, which lost 4 bases and 6 bases, there was a span of 22 bases. The CDR3 runs to 16 residues. Germline CDR1 SGHKS, CDR2 YYEKEE (reference sequence). The CDR3 sequence: CASSPFYGGPFDGYTF. The CDR3 nucleotides are TGTGCCAGCAGCCCGTTTTATGGGGGTCCATTTGATGGCTACACCTTC.

The J gene is TRBJ2-3, the V gene TRBV3-1 (or the pseudogene TRBV3-2); D uncertain. V lost 0 bases and J lost 8, with 9 bases in between. The CDR3 sequence is 13 residues long. Germline CDR1 LGHDT, CDR2 YNNKEL (reference sequence). Here the CDR3 reads CASSQDMGGTQYF. In nucleotides, the CDR3 is TGTGCCAGCAGCCAAGATATGGGTGGTACGCAGTATTTT.

This clone has a single count. The chain is built from TRBV2 and TRBJ2-3, with D possibly being TRBD2 (6 bases). V was pared by 2 bases and J by 5 bases, with 20 bases between. CDR1 and CDR2 from the germline V gene are SNHLY and FYNNEI. CDR3 length: 17 residues. The CDR3 DNA reads as TGTGCCAGCAGTGAACGGGGGACTCCCCGAGGGGTAGATACGCAGTATTTT. Translating it yields CASSERGTPRGVDTQYF.

This sequence joins TRBV5-6 and TRBJ1-5, with D possibly TRBD1 on 5 matching bases. Germline values: CDR1 SGHDT, CDR2 YYEEEE. There are 15 residues in the CDR3. The V end was cut by 1 base, the J end by 2 bases, with 10 bases between. CDR3 protein: CASSLHGGGNQPQHF. CDR3 bases: TGTGCCAGCAGCTTGCATGGGGGAGGCAATCAGCCCCAGCATTTT.

The chain couples TRBV5-8 to TRBJ1-5; no clear D gene. Trimming took off 1 base at V and 6 bases at J, with 14 bases between the two ends. The CDR3 consists of 15 residues. CDR1 is SGHTS, CDR2 YDEGEE, per germline. Here the CDR3 DNA reads TGTGCCAGCAGCTTGAGTTCCAGGAACGCTCAGCCCCAGCATTTT. Protein: CASSLSSRNAQPQHF.

This chain uses TRBV7-3 with TRBJ1-3; D remains ambiguous. Trimming took off 2 bases at V and 0 bases at J, with 14 bases between the two ends. From germline, CDR1 is SGHTA and CDR2 FQGTGA. The CDR3 loop spans 17 amino acids. CDR3 residues: CASSLFCKWSSGNTIYF. CDR3 sequence (DNA): TGTGCCAGCAGCTTATTTTGTAAGTGGAGCTCTGGAAACACCATATATTTT.

This clone appeared a few times. The rearrangement uses TRBV7-9 and TRBJ2-7, with 7 bases lining up with TRBD1. V shed 5 bases, J shed 4 bases, and the junction held 5 bases outside the gene matches. CDR1 and CDR2 from the germline V gene are SEHNR and FQNEAQ (reference sequence). This CDR3 is 13 amino acids long. Written as DNA, the CDR3 is TGTGCCAGCAGCGGGGACAGCAGATACGAGCAGTACGTC. This codes for CASSGDSRYEQYV.

The chain is built from TRBV7-2 and TRBJ2-6; D unresolved. Germline CDR1 SGHTA, CDR2 FQGNSA. V lost 0 bases, J lost 4 bases, and 7 bases lay in between. This CDR3 has 15 residues. In DNA, the CDR3 is TGTGCCAGCAGCTTAGCGGGGTCCGGGGCCAACGTCCTGACTTTC. Translating it yields CASSLAGSGANVLTF.

The chain combines TRBV5-8 with TRBJ1-5, with TRBD1 matching 7 bases. The CDR3 has 15 residues. Per germline, CDR1 SGHTS and CDR2 YDEGEE. Germline trimming cut 4 bases from V and 4 bases from J; bases unmatched to any gene: 8. CDR3: CASSTGTVSNQPQHF. The CDR3, as DNA: TGTGCCAGCAGCACCGGGACAGTTTCGAATCAGCCCCAGCATTTT.

This chain connects TRBV12-3 or TRBV12-4 to TRBJ2-5, with D unresolved. Trimming cost V 0 bases and J 3 bases, with 2 bases left between them. This CDR3 is 12 amino acids long. The CDR3 DNA is TGTGCCAGCAGTTTAGCAAAAGAGACCCAGTACTTC. Protein product: CASSLAKETQYF.

This chain links TRBV7-3 with TRBJ1-5, with a weak D call TRBD1 (5 bases). Germline V gives CDR1 SGHTA, CDR2 FQGTGA. V lost 2 bases, J lost 5 bases, and 7 bases lay in between. This CDR3 has 13 residues. For the CDR3, the DNA is TGTGCCAGCAGCTTAGGAGGGGATCAGCCCCAGCATTTT. This encodes CASSLGGDQPQHF.

The chain recombines TRBV30 with TRBJ1-1, with a possible D match to TRBD1 (5 bases). V lost 0 bases to trimming and J lost 3 bases, with 14 bases between them. The CDR3 totals 15 residues. CDR1 and CDR2 (germline): GTSNPN, SVGIG (reference sequence). CDR3 nucleotide sequence: TGTGCCTGGAGTGTTTACAGGCGGGTTGACACTGAAGCTTTCTTT. It specifies CAWSVYRRVDTEAFF.

In this sample, this clone turned up once. The genes are TRBV11-2 and TRBJ1-3; D remains ambiguous. This CDR3 is 12 amino acids long. The germline V gene encodes CDR1 SGHAT and CDR2 FQNNGV. Between the trimmed V and J ends, which lost 1 base and 7 bases, there was a span of 5 bases. The CDR3 sequence is CASSLGGNTIYF. CDR3 nucleotides: TGTGCCAGCAGCTTAGGTGGGAACACCATATATTTT.

V and J are TRBV10-3 and TRBJ1-6; TRBD1 is a possible D gene (5 bases). Germline assignment: CDR1 ENHRY and CDR2 SYGVKD. CDR3 size: 15 residues. The V end lost 6 bases, the J end lost 7 bases, and 16 bases lay between the germline ends. CDR3 sequence (DNA): TGTGCCATCAGCTCTTCCGGGACGGTCAATTCACCCCTCCACTTT. Translated: CAISSSGTVNSPLHF.

The CDR3 loop reads CASSLDRESWNTEAFF. The CDR3 coding sequence is TGTGCCAGCAGCTTGGACCGGGAGTCCTGGAACACTGAAGCTTTCTTT. This chain links TRBV5-6 with TRBJ1-1; D is unresolved. The ends were cut back, 0 bases at V and 1 base at J, with 13 bases in the middle. Germline V gives CDR1 SGHDT, CDR2 YYEEEE. The CDR3 contains 16 residues. Full variable domain (missing parts from reference TRBV5-6 and TRBJ1-1): DAGVTQSPTHLIKTRGQQVTLRCSPKSGHDTVSWYQQALGQGPQFIFQYYEEEERQRGNFPDRFSGHQFPNYSSELNVNALLLGDSALYLCASSLDRESWNTEAFFGQGTRLTVV.

The chain has TRBV6-1 and TRBJ2-3; tentatively, D is TRBD1 or TRBD2 (5 bases each). This CDR3 contains 19 residues. V lost 0 bases, J lost 4 bases, and 23 bases lay in between. Germline V CDR1 and CDR2: MNHNS, SASEGT. As DNA, the CDR3 is TGTGCCAGCAGTGAAGCGCTTCGATATGAGGGGTCCTACGCAGATACGCAGTATTTT. Amino acids: CASSEALRYEGSYADTQYF.

The rearrangement uses TRBV6-2 or TRBV6-3 and TRBJ1-4; no definite D call. This CDR3 region has 15 residues. Trimming removed 2 bases from V and 3 bases from J, with 10 bases in between. Looked up from germline, CDR1 is MNHEY and CDR2 is SVGEGT. In nucleotides, the CDR3 is TGTGCCAGCAGTTACGCGGCGGGAGCTAATGAAAAACTGTTTTTT. It encodes CASSYAAGANEKLFF.

The gene calls are TRBV7-8 and TRBJ2-1; unclear D gene. In germline, CDR1 is SGHVS, CDR2 FQNEAQ. The CDR3 is 16 amino acids. Trimming took 4 bases from V and 5 from J, leaving 18 bases between them. CDR3 sequence reads: CASSSPPRPLNNEQFF. CDR3 nucleotides: TGTGCCAGCAGCTCCCCCCCCCGGCCGCTTAACAATGAGCAGTTCTTC.